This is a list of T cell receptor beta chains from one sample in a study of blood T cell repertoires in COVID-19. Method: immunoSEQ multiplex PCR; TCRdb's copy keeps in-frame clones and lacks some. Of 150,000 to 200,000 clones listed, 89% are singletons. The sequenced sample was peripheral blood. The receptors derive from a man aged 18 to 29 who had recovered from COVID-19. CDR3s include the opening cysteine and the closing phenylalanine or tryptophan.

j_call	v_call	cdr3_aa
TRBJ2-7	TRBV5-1	CASSFSGGSSYEQYF
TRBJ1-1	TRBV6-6	CASSYSGATEAFF
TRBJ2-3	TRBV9	CASSPTSGGDTQYF
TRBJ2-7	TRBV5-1	CASSLGQATYEQYF
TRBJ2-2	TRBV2	CASRPLTGELFF
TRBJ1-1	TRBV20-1	CRGVGGTEAFF
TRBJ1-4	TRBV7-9	CASSLEGGTNEKLFF
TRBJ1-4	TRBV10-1	CASSEAGGNEKLFF
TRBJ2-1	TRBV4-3	CASSQDRTSGPEGDEQFF
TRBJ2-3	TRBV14	CASSAGLAMTDTQYF
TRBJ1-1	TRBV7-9	CASSSSGGTEAFF
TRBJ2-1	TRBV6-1	CASSELAGISYNEQFF
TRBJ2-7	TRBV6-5	CASSSGLAGSYEQYF
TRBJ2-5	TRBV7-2	CASSLDTGLGETQYF